A single sample is the source of the 14 T cell receptor beta chains below, sequenced in a study of lymphopenia after photon versus proton radiotherapy. Using immunoSEQ multiplex PCR, the repertoire was profiled, and TCRdb retains in-frame clones only, with some absent. The sample records roughly 49,000 clones, under 95% being singletons. The sample was peripheral blood, taken from a patient treated with photon-based radiotherapy. The origin of the receptors is a woman aged 40 to 55 with cholangiocarcinoma.

The CDR3 nucleotides read TGTGCCAGCTGGCAAAACCCGGGACAGGGGAAAGTACCCCTCCACTTT. Protein sequence: CASWQNPGQGKVPLHF. The genes are TRBV6-6 and TRBJ1-6; 10 bases align to TRBD1. CDR1 and CDR2 (germline): MNHNY, SVGAGI (reference sequence). The CDR3 is 16 amino acids. J was trimmed by 12 bases and V by 8 bases; bases with no gene match: 16.

This clone was seen a handful of times. J is TRBJ2-7 and V is TRBV30, with 9 bases lining up with TRBD1. Germline CDR1 and CDR2: GTSNPN and SVGIG (reference sequence). CDR3 length equals 12 residues. With V trimmed by 1 base and J by 6 bases, 1 base remained unmatched. CDR3 nucleotide sequence: TGTGCCTGGAGTGGGACAGGGGTCGAGCAGTACTTC. This sequence encodes CAWSGTGVEQYF. The full variable domain, its missing parts supplied by reference TRBV30 and TRBJ2-7, is SQTIHQWPATLVQPVGSPLSLECTVEGTSNPNLYWYRQAAGRGLQLLFYSVGIGQISSEVPQNLSASRPQDRQFILSSKKLLLSDSGFYLCAWSGTGVEQYFGPGTRLTVT.

The chain combines TRBV6-1 with TRBJ2-7; D ambiguous. The V and J ends lost 4 bases and 2 bases respectively, with 12 bases between them. Per the germline V gene, CDR1 is MNHNS and CDR2 is SASEGT. There are 14 residues in the CDR3. The CDR3 nucleotides are TGTGCCAGCAGTGCCACCGGTGTCGCCTACGAGCAGTACTTC. This translates into CASSATGVAYEQYF.

The chain couples TRBV4-2 to TRBJ1-1; D is undetermined. In germline, CDR1 is LGHNA, CDR2 YNFKEQ. The V end lost 4 bases, the J end lost 1 base, and 7 bases lay between the germline ends. The CDR3 length is 13 residues. CDR3 coding DNA: TGTGCCAGCAGCCCACCAGAGAACACTGAAGCTTTCTTT. Its protein is CASSPPENTEAFF.

V gene TRBV7-9 combines with J gene TRBJ2-2; D is ambiguous. CDR1 and CDR2 (germline): SEHNR, FQNEAQ (reference sequence). This CDR3 spans 12 amino acids. Trimming left V 1 base short and J 6 bases short, with 3 bases between. CDR3 DNA: TGTGCCAGCAGCTTAGGGGCCGGGGAGCTGTTTTTT. This sequence encodes CASSLGAGELFF.

This rearrangement joins TRBV10-3 to TRBJ1-1, with a possible D match to TRBD1 (5 bases). The CDR3 covers 15 residues. The germline V and J ends were trimmed by 10 bases and 0 bases, with 18 bases remaining between them. The germline gives CDR1 ENHRY, CDR2 SYGVKD. CDR3 sequence reads: CATPNGGLMNTEAFF. The CDR3 nucleotides read TGTGCCACCCCAAACGGGGGGTTAATGAACACTGAAGCTTTCTTT.

In this sample, this clone turned up once. The chain is built from TRBV30 and TRBJ2-7; D is uncertain. The CDR3 loop spans 12 amino acids. V dropped 2 bases and J dropped 5 bases, with 10 bases sitting between them. The germline V gene encodes CDR1 GTSNPN and CDR2 SVGIG (reference sequence). CDR3 nucleotide sequence: TGTGCCTGGAGTCCATCACCCCACGAGCAGTACTTC. Protein sequence: CAWSPSPHEQYF.

In DNA form, the CDR3 reads TGTGCCACAAACCCGGGACCGGGGAGCGATACGCAGTATTTT. Protein: CATNPGPGSDTQYF. This rearrangement joins TRBV14 to TRBJ2-3; D is possibly TRBD1 or TRBD2 (5 bases each). Trimming stripped 10 bases from V and 6 bases from J, with 20 bases between. Germline V CDR1 and CDR2: SGHDN, FVKESK. This CDR3 region has 14 residues.

This rearrangement joins TRBV10-2 to TRBJ1-2; D uncertain. Trimming took off 5 bases at V and 2 bases at J, with 21 bases between the two ends. The germline V gene has CDR1 WSHSY and CDR2 SAAADI. The CDR3 runs 17 residues. This chain's CDR3 is CASSTRRSRQLNYGYTF. The CDR3 nucleotides read TGCGCCAGCAGTACTAGACGGTCAAGGCAGCTGAACTATGGCTACACCTTC.

V gene TRBV9 combines with J gene TRBJ1-1; D is perhaps TRBD1 (6 bases). CDR1 is SGDLS, CDR2 YYNGEE, per germline. There are 16 residues in the CDR3. The V gene lost 7 bases and the J gene lost 2 bases, with 21 bases spanning the gap. CDR3 coding DNA: TGTGCCAGCTCCTCCCGGGGGGCTCAGGATAACACTGAAGCTTTCTTT. It yields the protein CASSSRGAQDNTEAFF.

The J gene is TRBJ2-1, the V gene TRBV20-1; D not resolved. The CDR3 consists of 11 residues. Germline V gene data show CDR1 as DFQATT and CDR2 as SNEGSKA (reference sequence). The V and J ends lost 3 bases and 6 bases respectively, with 6 bases between them. CDR3 sequence: CSASTSNEQFF. The DNA of the CDR3 is TGCAGTGCTAGCACTTCCAATGAGCAGTTCTTC.

The genes are TRBV7-9 and TRBJ1-2; 7 bases align to TRBD1. The junction had 4 bases not matched to a gene; V was cut back by 3 bases and J by 0 bases. Per the germline V gene, CDR1 is SEHNR and CDR2 is FQNEAQ (reference sequence). This CDR3 is 15 amino acids long. CDR3 bases: TGTGCCAGCAGCTTCGGGGACAGACCTAACTATGGCTACACCTTC. Encoded protein: CASSFGDRPNYGYTF.

This clone was seen a few times. This chain uses TRBV23-1 with TRBJ2-3, with TRBD2 as a possible D gene (5 bases). TRBV23-1 falls under the ORF class, with uncertain function. This CDR3 region has 15 residues. Trimming took off 4 bases at V and 0 bases at J, with 11 bases between the two ends. This chain's CDR3 is CASSPQAASTDTQYF. The CDR3 DNA is TGCGCCAGCAGTCCACAAGCGGCTAGCACAGATACGCAGTATTTT.

This clone was found once. The chain employs TRBV4-1 and TRBJ2-7; TRBD2 might be the D (5 bases). The CDR3 runs 14 residues. Germline V gene sequence: CDR1 MGHRA, CDR2 YSYEKL. V lost 4 bases, J lost 2 bases, and 12 bases lay in between. Here the CDR3 DNA reads TGCGCCAGCAGCCCTCAACTAGGGCCCTACGAGCAGTACTTC. Protein product: CASSPQLGPYEQYF.